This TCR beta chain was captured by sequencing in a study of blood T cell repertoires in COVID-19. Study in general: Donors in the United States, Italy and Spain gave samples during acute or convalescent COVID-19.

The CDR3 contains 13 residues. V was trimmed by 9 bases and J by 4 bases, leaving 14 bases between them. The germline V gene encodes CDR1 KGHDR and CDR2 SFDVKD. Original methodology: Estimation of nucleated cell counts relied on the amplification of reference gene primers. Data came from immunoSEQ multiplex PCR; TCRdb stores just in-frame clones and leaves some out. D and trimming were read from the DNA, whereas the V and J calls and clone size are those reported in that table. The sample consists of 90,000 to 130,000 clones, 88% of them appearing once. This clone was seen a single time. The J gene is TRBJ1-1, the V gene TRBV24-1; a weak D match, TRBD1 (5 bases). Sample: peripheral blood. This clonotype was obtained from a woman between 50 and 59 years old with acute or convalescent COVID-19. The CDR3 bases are TGTGCCACCTCCCGCCGGGGGGGCACTGAAGCTTTCTTT. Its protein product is CATSRRGGTEAFF.